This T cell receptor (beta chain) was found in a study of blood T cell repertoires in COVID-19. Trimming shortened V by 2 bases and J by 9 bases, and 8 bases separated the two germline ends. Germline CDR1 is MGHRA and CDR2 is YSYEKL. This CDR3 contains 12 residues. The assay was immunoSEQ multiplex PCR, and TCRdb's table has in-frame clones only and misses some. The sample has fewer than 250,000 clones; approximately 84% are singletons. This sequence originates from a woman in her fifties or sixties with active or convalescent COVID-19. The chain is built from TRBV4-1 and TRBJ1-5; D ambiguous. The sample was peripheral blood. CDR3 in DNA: TGCGCCAGCAGCCAAATGGGAGGGCCCCAGCATTTT. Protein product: CASSQMGGPQHF.